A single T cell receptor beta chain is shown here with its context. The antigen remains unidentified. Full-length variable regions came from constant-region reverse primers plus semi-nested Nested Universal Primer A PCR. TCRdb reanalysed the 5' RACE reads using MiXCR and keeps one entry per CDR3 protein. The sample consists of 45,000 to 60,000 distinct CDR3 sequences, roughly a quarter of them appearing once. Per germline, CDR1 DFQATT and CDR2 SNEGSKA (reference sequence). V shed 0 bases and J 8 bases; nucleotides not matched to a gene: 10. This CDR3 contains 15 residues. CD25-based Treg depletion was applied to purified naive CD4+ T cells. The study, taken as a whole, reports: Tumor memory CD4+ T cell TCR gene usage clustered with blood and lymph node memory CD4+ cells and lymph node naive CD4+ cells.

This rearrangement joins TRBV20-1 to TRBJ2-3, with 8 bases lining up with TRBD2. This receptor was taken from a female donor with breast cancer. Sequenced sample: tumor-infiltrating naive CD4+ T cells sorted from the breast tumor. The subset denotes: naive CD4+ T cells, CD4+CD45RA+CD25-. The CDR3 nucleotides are TGCAGTGCTAGAGACACTGCGGGAGGTCGTGGTACGCAGTATTTT. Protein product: CSARDTAGGRGTQYF.